The 2 T cell receptor beta chains below all came from one sample that was sequenced in a study of control samples from healthy donors and cancer patients. Some clones are missing from TCRdb's copy, which holds only in-frame ones; the method was immunoSEQ multiplex PCR. The sample has approximately 230,000 clones, around 80% seen once. Sequenced: PBMCs. Receptor source: a woman in her sixties or seventies with lung cancer.

The J gene is TRBJ1-3, the V gene TRBV9; no clear D. Germline CDR1 SGDLS, CDR2 YYNGEE. The CDR3 contains 18 residues. V lost 1 base, J lost 2 bases, and 19 bases lay in between. The CDR3: CASSVSPAVGRTGNTIYF. The CDR3 nucleotides read TGTGCCAGCAGCGTATCTCCTGCGGTCGGCCGGACTGGAAACACCATATATTTT.

This chain joins TRBV19 and TRBJ1-1; D may be TRBD1 (6 bases). The germline V gene encodes CDR1 LNHDA and CDR2 SQIVND (reference sequence). The CDR3 covers 17 residues. V lost 0 bases and J 1 base, leaving 15 bases between the germline ends. In DNA form, the CDR3 reads TGTGCCAGTAGTATAGATCATATGGGGGCGGGGAACACTGAAGCTTTCTTT. Translating gives CASSIDHMGAGNTEAFF.